This T cell receptor (beta chain) was found in a study of vaccination effects on CD4 cells after COVID-19. Data came from immunoSEQ multiplex PCR; TCRdb stores just in-frame clones and leaves some out. The sample has around 45,000 clones; about 80% are singletons. Study-wide results and limits: Late post-vaccination, clones induced by infection and those induced by vaccine underwent marked clonal contraction. Spike-reactive clones present post-vaccine in convalescents were predominantly new vaccine-induced clones. Convalescent patients in the study were few, and early post-infection timepoints were absent.

Cultured cells yielded isolated CD4+ T cells after approximately nine days. A positive SARS-CoV-2 PCR test fell between March and December 2020. CDR3 size: 15 residues. V gave up 4 bases and J gave up 3 bases, with 12 bases separating them. Germline-derived CDR1 and CDR2 are LGHNA and YNFKEQ. There are a few counts of this clone. The antigen remains undetermined. The J gene is TRBJ2-2, the V gene TRBV4-2, with D possibly TRBD1 on 5 matching bases. The source of this sequence is a human donor who had a prior SARS-CoV-2 infection. Sample: CD4+ T cells from PBMCs cultured without peptide, taken before COVID-19 vaccination. The DNA of the CDR3 is TGTGCCAGCAGCCTCCAGGGTCGGGACACCGGGGAGCTGTTTTTT. Translation: CASSLQGRDTGELFF.